This TCR beta chain derives from a study of shared clonotypes between healthy human individuals. Whole-study context: Three plates were used per donor for CD4 naive, three for CD4 memory, two for CD8 naive and one for CD8 memory.

Here immunoSEQ multiplex PCR was the method, and the copy in TCRdb shows in-frame clones only, minus some. The table lists around 2.1 million clones, about 92% of them singletons. Trimming stripped 2 bases from V and 1 base from J, with 11 bases between. The CDR3 runs 16 residues. Germline assignment: CDR1 PRHDT and CDR2 FYEKMQ (reference sequence). Terminally differentiated effector memory CD45RA+ cells were excluded from the naive CD8 cells, which were CD45RO-negative and positively selected for CCR7. This chain links TRBV13 with TRBJ2-2, with D possibly matching TRBD2 (6 bases). This clonotype was sampled from a young man in good health. Some clones in this sample may be carry-over from other donors' samples. Sequencing input: naive CD8+ T cells from PBMCs. The CDR3 protein is CASSLREDGNTGELFF. The CDR3 DNA reads as TGTGCCAGCAGCTTAAGGGAGGACGGGAACACCGGGGAGCTGTTTTTT.